This T cell receptor beta chain was recovered during a study of T-cell memory formation after mild COVID-19. Germline V gene data show CDR1 as LGHNA and CDR2 as YNFKEQ. The CDR3 runs to 17 residues. Trimming at V came to 4 bases and at J to 7 bases, leaving 11 bases not matched to a gene. This clonotype was picked up many times. After 5'RACE with constant-segment primers, TCR alpha and TCR beta cDNA libraries carrying sample barcodes and UMIs were obtained. In TCRdb, the 5' RACE reads were re-called with MiXCR into one record per CDR3 protein. This sample has around 370,000 distinct CDR3 sequences, with 20% to 25% found just once.

Input material: PBMCs or a T cell subset sorted from them (not recorded which). The sequence derives from an adult woman who had mild COVID-19 (a few samples of this study predate the infection). Cell type and time point are not known. The chain is built from TRBV4-2 and TRBJ1-6; 9 bases map to TRBD1. CDR3 loop: CASSRTIGTGSNSPLHF. In DNA form, the CDR3 reads TGTGCCAGCAGCCGAACGATCGGGACAGGGTCGAATTCACCCCTCCACTTT.